This TCR beta chain is from a study of T cells in localized non-small cell lung cancer. This clone was recorded a few times. Clones were read by immunoSEQ multiplex PCR, and TCRdb kept only the in-frame ones, dropping some. Of about 33,000 clones detected, roughly 78% appear once; the ten largest clones hold 15% to 20%. V lost 1 base and J lost 4; bases outside the gene matches: 3. The CDR3 loop spans 15 amino acids. From germline, CDR1 is SGHTA and CDR2 FQGNSA. The sample consisted of peripheral blood, taken before any cancer treatment. The chain links TRBV7-2 to TRBJ1-2; TRBD1 agrees at 10 bases. The sequence derives from a male donor aged 60 or older with stage III squamous cell lung carcinoma. The CDR3 is CASSLGDRGVYGYTF. CDR3 nucleotides: TGTGCCAGCAGCTTAGGGGACAGGGGCGTCTATGGCTACACCTTC.